What follows describes a single T cell receptor (beta chain). The data stem from a study of blood T cell repertoires in COVID-19. Turning to the study itself: PBMCs, B-cell-depleted T cells, or T cells were the source of the cDNA or gDNA that made up the material.

This CDR3 region has 15 residues. From germline, CDR1 is LNHDA and CDR2 SQIVND (reference sequence). J lost 8 bases, V lost 6 bases, and 15 bases had no gene match. Measured with immunoSEQ multiplex PCR; TCRdb has only the in-frame clones, and not every one. The table includes around 95,000 clones, roughly 84% detected once. The sequence came from a human donor in a cohort sampled during active COVID-19. Sequencing was done on a sample of peripheral blood. The rearrangement uses TRBV19 and TRBJ1-2; 7 positions match TRBD1. CDR3 sequence reads: CASRNPHRGAQGYTF. CDR3 DNA: TGTGCCAGTAGAAATCCACACAGGGGTGCTCAAGGCTACACCTTC.